This TCR beta chain was captured by sequencing in a study of T-cell memory formation after mild COVID-19. Study in general: The study found TCR clusters largely donor specific. Study-wide points: The study found balanced CD4/CD8 in clones contracting day 15 to 85 and a CD4+ lean in later expanders.

TCRdb itself ran the 5' RACE reads through MiXCR, one entry per CDR3 protein. The table records hundreds of thousands of distinct CDR3 sequences, around 20% of them present only once. The CDR3 length is 13 residues. CDR1 and CDR2 from the germline V gene are SEHNR and FQNEAQ (reference sequence). Trimming took 11 bases from V and 7 from J; bases not matched to a gene: 13. There are many counts of this clonotype. Antigen: not known. The clonotype was recovered from a man younger than 35 who had mild COVID-19 (a few samples of this study predate the infection). Cell type and time point are not known. The specimen sequenced was PBMCs or a T cell subset sorted from them (not recorded which). The V gene is TRBV7-9, the J gene TRBJ1-2; 7 bases match TRBD1. CDR3 sequence: CASLDRFHRGYTF. CDR3 nucleotides: TGTGCCTCTCTGGACAGGTTCCACCGTGGCTACACCTTC.